This T cell receptor (beta chain) was captured by sequencing in a study of blood T cell repertoires in COVID-19. Study context: Some COVID-19 samples were acute and others convalescent; all came from the United States, Italy and Spain. PBMCs, B-cell-depleted T cells, or T cells were the source of the cDNA or gDNA that made up the material.

Authors' analysis steps: Researchers report that nucleated cell counts were estimated from reference gene primer amplification. Profiling relied on immunoSEQ multiplex PCR, and the TCRdb table lists in-frame clones only, not all of them. V, J and clone size are taken as reported in that table, and D and trimming were inferred from the DNA itself. The data contain approximately 61,000 clones, roughly 88% of them singletons. Trimming took off 2 bases at V and 5 bases at J, with 12 bases between the two ends. The CDR3 length is 14 residues. CDR1 is SGHNT and CDR2 is YYREEE in the germline V gene (reference sequence).

This chain joins TRBV5-4 and TRBJ2-3; weak D call: TRBD2 (6 bases). The TCR originated in a woman of 80 years or more with active COVID-19. Material: peripheral blood. The CDR3 nucleotides read TGTGCCAGCAGCTTTTGGTTGCGGGAAGATACGCAGTATTTT. Encoded protein: CASSFWLREDTQYF.